These T cell receptor beta chains were read from a single sample in a study of cytomegalovirus exposure and HLA in healthy donors. Profiled with immunoSEQ multiplex PCR; TCRdb holds only in-frame clones, not every one. The table shows fewer than 200,000 clones, with around 79% occurring only once. The sample consisted of PBMCs. These receptors all stem from a woman in her forties in good health and CMV-seropositive. CDR3s include the opening cysteine and the closing phenylalanine or tryptophan. Fields, in order: V gene, J gene, clone size, D gene, CDR3 DNA, CDR3 protein. D genes are given only for firm matches. Only part of the rows carry a size: once, few, many, or a class if the clone is expanded.

TRBV7-8,TRBJ1-5,once,.,TGTGCCAGCAGCTTAGGGGCGGGGGGGCTCAATCAGCCCCAGCATTTT,CASSLGAGGLNQPQHF
TRBV7-2,TRBJ2-7,.,TRBD2,TGTGCCAGCAGCGACCGACTAGCGTCCTACGAGCAGTACTTC,CASSDRLASYEQYF
TRBV7-9,TRBJ1-1,.,TRBD1,TGTGCCAGCAGCCTAAGGACAGGGACGACTTTCTTT,CASSLRTGTTFF
TRBV2,TRBJ1-1,.,.,TGTGCCAGCAAGGTCGAGGGCTTGAACACTGAAGCTTTCTTT,CASKVEGLNTEAFF
TRBV4-3,TRBJ2-7,.,TRBD2,TGCGCCAGCAGCCCCTCTAGCGGGGGTCCCTACGAGCAGTACTTC,CASSPSSGGPYEQYF
TRBV7-8,TRBJ2-4,.,TRBD2,TGTGCCAGCAGCTTAATAGCGGGAGGGCCAAACATTCAGTACTTC,CASSLIAGGPNIQYF
TRBV5-1,TRBJ2-5,.,.,TGCGCCAGCAGCCCCCGCTCCGGGTTCCAAGAGACCCAGTACTTC,CASSPRSGFQETQYF
TRBV15,TRBJ2-7,.,.,TGTGCCACCAGCAGAGATCCTTACTACGAGCAGTACTTC,CATSRDPYYEQYF
TRBV27,TRBJ2-7,.,.,TGTGCCAGCAGTAATGACCCTGCCGGGTACGAGCAGTACTTC,CASSNDPAGYEQYF
TRBV7-9,TRBJ2-1,.,.,TGTGCCAGCAGCATGCAGGGGCGTGAGCAGTTCTTC,CASSMQGREQFF
TRBV4-3,TRBJ2-2,.,TRBD2,TGCGCCAGCAGCCAAGAAACTAGCGGGACCACGAACACCGGGGAGCTGTTTTTT,CASSQETSGTTNTGELFF
TRBV9,TRBJ1-4,.,.,TGTGCCAGCAGCGACAGAGATTCAACTAATGAAAAACTGTTTTTT,CASSDRDSTNEKLFF
TRBV5-4,TRBJ2-1,.,TRBD2,TGTGCCAGCAGCGCCGGACTAGCGGGAGTACTCTCCTACAATGAGCAGTTCTTC,CASSAGLAGVLSYNEQFF
TRBV11-2,TRBJ2-1,.,.,TGTGCCAGCCGGGGGCTAGCGGCCTACAATGAGCAGTTCTTC,CASRGLAAYNEQFF
TRBV2,TRBJ1-2,.,.,TGTGCCAGCAGTTTCAGGGGCGACTATGGCTACACCTTC,CASSFRGDYGYTF
TRBV4-3,TRBJ2-4,.,TRBD2,TGCGCCAGCAGCCATGCGGGGGGATTAGCCAAAAACATTCAGTACTTC,CASSHAGGLAKNIQYF
TRBV2,TRBJ1-5,.,TRBD1,TGTGCCAGCAGCCAGGGACAGGGTAGCAATCAGCCCCAGCATTTT,CASSQGQGSNQPQHF
TRBV28,TRBJ1-2,.,.,TGTGCCAGCAGCCCAGGGTCAGGGCTTGGCTACACCTTC,CASSPGSGLGYTF
TRBV19,TRBJ2-4,.,.,TGTGCCAGTAGTCTGAAGACTGGAGGCATTCAGTACTTC,CASSLKTGGIQYF
TRBV4-3,TRBJ1-2,few,TRBD1,TGCGCCAGCAGCCAGCTGACAGGGGGAGTCTATGGCTACACCTTC,CASSQLTGGVYGYTF
TRBV7-2,TRBJ1-2,.,TRBD1,TGTGCCAGCAGCCCCCCGGACAGGTTCCATGGCTACACCTTC,CASSPPDRFHGYTF
TRBV9,TRBJ2-1,few,.,TGTGCCAGCAGCCCACGGGACTCTGGCGATGAGCAGTTCTTC,CASSPRDSGDEQFF
TRBV19,TRBJ1-3,.,.,TGTGCCAGTAGTATAGGGCCTCAGGTGAACTCTGGAAACACCATATATTTT,CASSIGPQVNSGNTIYF
TRBV1,TRBJ1-4,.,.,TGCACCAGCAGCCAACCTACAGGGGGGGGCGAAAAACTGTTTTTT,CTSSQPTGGGEKLFF
TRBV23-1,TRBJ1-1,.,.,TGCGCCAGCAGTCAACGGAGAGAGAACACTGAAGCTTTCTTT,CASSQRRENTEAFF
TRBV7-9,TRBJ2-7,.,TRBD1,TGTGCCAGCAGCCCCCGACCGGGACAGGGGCACTACGAGCAGTACTTC,CASSPRPGQGHYEQYF
TRBV18,TRBJ1-5,.,.,TGTGCCAGCTCACGATCGGGGGATAGCAATCAGCCCCAGCATTTT,CASSRSGDSNQPQHF
TRBV7-9,TRBJ2-7,.,TRBD2,TGTGCCAGCAGCCCGCCGACTAGCGGAAACTACCTGAGCTCCTACGAGCAGTACTTC,CASSPPTSGNYLSSYEQYF
TRBV5-6,TRBJ1-2,.,TRBD1,TGTGCCAGCAGCTTGTTAACAGGGGGAGGCTATGGCTACACCTTC,CASSLLTGGGYGYTF
TRBV6-1,TRBJ2-2,.,.,TGTGCCAGCACTGTACAGGGACAGCTGTTTTTT,CASTVQGQLFF
TRBV6-5,TRBJ2-3,few,.,TGTGCCAGCAGTTCTCCGGGGACAGATACGCAGTATTTT,CASSSPGTDTQYF